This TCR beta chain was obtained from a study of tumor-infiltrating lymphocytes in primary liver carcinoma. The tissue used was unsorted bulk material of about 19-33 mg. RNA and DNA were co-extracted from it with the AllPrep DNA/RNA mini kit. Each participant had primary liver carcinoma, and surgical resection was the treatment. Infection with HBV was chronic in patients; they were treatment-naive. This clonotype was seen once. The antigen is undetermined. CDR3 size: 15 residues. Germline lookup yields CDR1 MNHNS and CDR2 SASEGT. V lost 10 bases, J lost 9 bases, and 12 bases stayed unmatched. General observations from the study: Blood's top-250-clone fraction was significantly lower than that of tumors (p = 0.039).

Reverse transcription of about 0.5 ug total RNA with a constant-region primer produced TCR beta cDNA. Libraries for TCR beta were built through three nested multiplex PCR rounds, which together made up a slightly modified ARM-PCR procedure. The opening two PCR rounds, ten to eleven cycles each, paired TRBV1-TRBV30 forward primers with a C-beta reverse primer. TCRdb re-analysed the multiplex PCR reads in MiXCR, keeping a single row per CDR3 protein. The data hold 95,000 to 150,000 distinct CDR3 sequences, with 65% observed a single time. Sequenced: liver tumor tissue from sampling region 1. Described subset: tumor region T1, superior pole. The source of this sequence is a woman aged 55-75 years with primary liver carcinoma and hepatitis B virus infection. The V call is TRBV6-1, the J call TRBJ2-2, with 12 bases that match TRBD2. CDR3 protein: CAIGSSGRGTRELFF. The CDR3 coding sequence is TGTGCCATCGGGTCTAGCGGGAGGGGTACCAGGGAGCTGTTTTTT.